The sequence of this TCR beta chain was determined in a study of lymphopenia after photon versus proton radiotherapy (dated by TCRdb to between 2019 and 2020). The study in broad terms: Photon and proton radiation therapy were compared by the study for their immunological effects in patients with gastrointestinal tumors who developed high-grade lymphopenia. The cohort comprised 15 to 20 patients with gastrointestinal tumors who received either photon or proton therapy and then developed lymphopenia. The goal of the study was to describe how the two radiation modalities differ in their effects on the immune system.

At the junction V is shortened by 5 bases and J by 2 bases; bases outside the gene matches: 7. CDR1 is given as SEHNR and CDR2 as FQNEAQ, both from the germline V gene (reference sequence). The CDR3 contains 15 residues, cysteine and phenylalanine counted. Only the CDR3 region is kept as DNA, spanning 45 bases read in frame from base 1. The receptor library was made with the immunoSEQ multiplex PCR assay. T cell repertoires were profiled by deep sequencing of rearranged TCR beta loci, alongside multiparametric flow cytometry. This immuneACCESS table, as held by TCRdb, lists in-frame sequences with V and J called but not all clones. Of the missing ones, under half trace to an unresolved V gene in checked studies; the others have no known cause. The sample table contains about 30,000 clones; only one count was recorded for 94% of them. Roughly 0.71% of the sample comes from the top ten. Study-level results and caveats: After the lymphocyte count nadir, photon-treated repertoires showed oligoclonal expansion, especially of CD8+ Temra cells, which drove the drop in diversity. Proton-treated patients stayed relatively stable during treatment, while photon-treated patients lost naive T cells and TCR diversity and gained effector/memory populations. The survival association was assessed only in patients who died, and the authors presented better survival with proton therapy as a possibility rather than a demonstrated result. Across the cohort, an inverse correlation was found between a larger post-nadir drop in TCR diversity and overall survival time among patients who died.

About this clone: The clone's antigen remains unknown. Base qualities are not at hand, and no much larger clone is one base apart.

This receptor was obtained from a woman between 50 and 59 years old with cholangiocarcinoma. Recombination linked TRBV7-9 to TRBJ1-1, and 8 junctional nucleotides match TRBD1. The sequencing used peripheral blood, collected from a patient treated with photon-based radiotherapy. CDR3 region: CASSAQQGVNTEAFF. DNA sequence: TGTGCCAGCAGCGCTCAACAGGGGGTAAACACTGAAGCTTTCTTT.